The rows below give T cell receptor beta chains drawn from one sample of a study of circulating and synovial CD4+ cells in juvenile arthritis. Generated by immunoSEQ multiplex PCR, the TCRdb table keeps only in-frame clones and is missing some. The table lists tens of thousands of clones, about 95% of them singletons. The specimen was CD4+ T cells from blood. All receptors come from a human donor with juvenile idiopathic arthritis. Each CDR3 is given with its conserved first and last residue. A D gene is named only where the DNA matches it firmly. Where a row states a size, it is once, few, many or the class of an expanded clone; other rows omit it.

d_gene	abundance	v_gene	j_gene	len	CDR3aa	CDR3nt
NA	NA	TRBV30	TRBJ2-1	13	CAWSGRGYNEQFF	TGTGCCTGGAGTGGCCGAGGGTACAATGAGCAGTTCTTC
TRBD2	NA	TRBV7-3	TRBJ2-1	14	CASSSGRVHNEQFF	TGTGCCAGCAGTAGCGGGAGGGTTCACAATGAGCAGTTCTTC
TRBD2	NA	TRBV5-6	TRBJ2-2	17	CASSSGLAGTNTGELFF	TGTGCCAGCAGCTCCGGACTAGCGGGAACTAACACCGGGGAGCTGTTTTTT
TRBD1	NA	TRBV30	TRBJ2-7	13	CAWLRQGSNEQYF	TGTGCCTGGCTAAGACAGGGTAGCAACGAGCAGTACTTC
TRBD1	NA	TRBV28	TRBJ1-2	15	CASSATGGRNYGYTF	TGTGCCAGCAGTGCAACAGGGGGCCGGAACTATGGCTACACCTTC
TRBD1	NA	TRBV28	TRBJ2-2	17	CASSFGDRGLHTGELFF	TGTGCCAGCAGTTTTGGGGACAGGGGGCTTCACACCGGGGAGCTGTTTTTT
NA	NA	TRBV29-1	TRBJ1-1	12	CSVYRLDTEAFF	TGCAGCGTTTACAGGCTCGACACTGAAGCTTTCTTT
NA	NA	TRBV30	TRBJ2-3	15	CAWSRPLPGTDTQYF	TGTGCCTGGAGCCGACCGCTCCCGGGGACAGATACGCAGTATTTT
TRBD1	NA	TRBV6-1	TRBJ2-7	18	CASSVTLGPGQGFYEQYF	TGTGCCAGCAGTGTAACTCTGGGACCGGGACAGGGGTTCTACGAGCAGTACTTC
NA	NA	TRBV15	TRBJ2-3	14	CATSRATGTDTQYF	TGTGCCACCAGCAGAGCTACAGGCACAGATACGCAGTATTTT
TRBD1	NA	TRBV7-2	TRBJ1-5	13	CASSQGTVQPQHF	TGTGCCAGCAGCCAAGGGACAGTACAGCCCCAGCATTTT
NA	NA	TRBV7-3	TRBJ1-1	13	CASKRQLNTEAFF	TGTGCCAGCAAGAGGCAACTGAACACTGAAGCTTTCTTT
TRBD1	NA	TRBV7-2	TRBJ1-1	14	CASSQSTGRTEAFF	TGTGCCAGCAGCCAATCGACAGGGCGGACTGAAGCTTTCTTT
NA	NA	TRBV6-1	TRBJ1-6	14	CASKGSSYNSPLHF	TGTGCCAGCAAAGGGAGCTCCTATAATTCACCCCTCCACTTT
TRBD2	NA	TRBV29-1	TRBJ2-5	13	CSVGGRAVETQYF	TGCAGCGTCGGGGGGAGGGCGGTAGAGACCCAGTACTTC
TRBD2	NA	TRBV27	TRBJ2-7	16	CASSLTGTSGTYEQYF	TGTGCCAGCAGTCTCACCGGGACTAGCGGTACCTACGAGCAGTACTTC
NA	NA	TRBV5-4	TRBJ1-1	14	CASSRTVANTEAFF	TGTGCCAGCAGCCGAACCGTGGCGAACACTGAAGCTTTCTTT
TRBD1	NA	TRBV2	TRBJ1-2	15	CASSTGTAAYYGYTF	TGTGCCAGCAGTACCGGGACAGCAGCCTACTATGGCTACACCTTC
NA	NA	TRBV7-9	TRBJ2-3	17	CASSDAGWGGGTDTQYF	TGTGCCAGCTCAGATGCAGGGTGGGGAGGAGGCACAGATACGCAGTATTTT
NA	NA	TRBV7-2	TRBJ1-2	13	CASSLGQAGGYTF	TGTGCCAGCAGCTTAGGGCAGGCCGGTGGCTACACCTTC
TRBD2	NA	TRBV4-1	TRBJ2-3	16	CASSQDHSGGTDTQYF	TGCGCCAGCAGCCAAGATCACAGCGGGGGGACAGATACGCAGTATTTT
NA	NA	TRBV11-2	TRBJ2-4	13	CASSLEGVGIQYF	TGTGCCAGCAGCTTAGAAGGGGTGGGCATTCAGTACTTC
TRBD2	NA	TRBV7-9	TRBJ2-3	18	CASSLGLAGGPKTDTQYF	TGTGCCAGCAGCTTAGGGCTAGCGGGAGGGCCTAAGACGGATACGCAGTATTTT
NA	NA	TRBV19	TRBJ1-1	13	CASSQGQNTEAFF	TGTGCCAGTTCACAGGGTCAAAACACTGAAGCTTTCTTT
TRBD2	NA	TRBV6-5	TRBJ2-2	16	CASSYWGLAGNGELFF	TGTGCCAGCAGTTATTGGGGACTAGCGGGGAACGGGGAGCTGTTTTTT
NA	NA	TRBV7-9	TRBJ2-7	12	CASSLAPGEQYF	TGTGCCAGCAGCTTAGCCCCGGGAGAGCAGTACTTC
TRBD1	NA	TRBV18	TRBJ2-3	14	CASSPDRVIDTQYF	TGTGCCAGCTCACCTGACAGGGTAATCGATACGCAGTATTTT
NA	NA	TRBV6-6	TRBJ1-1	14	CASKPQGYSAEAFF	TGTGCCAGCAAACCACAGGGTTATAGCGCTGAAGCTTTCTTT
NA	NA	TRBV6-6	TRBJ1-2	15	CASSYSGHKDYGYTF	TGTGCCAGCAGTTACTCGGGGCATAAGGACTATGGCTACACCTTC
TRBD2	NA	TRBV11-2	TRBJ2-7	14	CASSLAAGDYEQYF	TGTGCCAGCAGCTTAGCAGCGGGAGACTACGAGCAGTACTTC
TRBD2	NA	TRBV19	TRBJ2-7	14	CASSRSGDYYEQYF	TGTGCCAGTAGCCGTAGCGGGGATTACTACGAGCAGTACTTC
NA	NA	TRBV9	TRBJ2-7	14	CASSVGGQDYEQYF	TGTGCCAGCAGCGTGGGGGGGCAGGACTACGAGCAGTACTTC
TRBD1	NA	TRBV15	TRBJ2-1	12	CATRDRANEQFF	TGTGCCACCAGGGACAGGGCCAATGAGCAGTTCTTC
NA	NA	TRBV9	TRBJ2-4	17	CASSPRGQILAKNIQYF	TGTGCCAGCAGCCCCCGAGGACAGATCCTAGCCAAAAACATTCAGTACTTC
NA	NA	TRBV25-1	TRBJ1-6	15	CASSDKGTTNSPLHF	TGTGCCAGCAGTGACAAGGGGACAACGAATTCCCCCCTCCACTTT
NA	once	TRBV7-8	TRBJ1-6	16	CASSAPRVNYNSPLHF	TGTGCCAGCAGCGCCCCCAGGGTTAACTATAATTCCCCCCTCCACTTT
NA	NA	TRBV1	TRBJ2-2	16	CTSSQDSRLNTGELFF	TGCACCAGCAGCCAAGATTCGCGGCTAAACACCGGGGAGCTGTTTTTT
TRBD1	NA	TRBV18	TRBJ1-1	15	CASSPFLTGVTEAFF	TGTGCCAGCTCACCATTCCTGACAGGGGTTACTGAAGCTTTCTTT
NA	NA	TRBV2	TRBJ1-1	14	CASSEDRDVTEAFF	TGTGCCAGCAGTGAAGACAGGGACGTCACTGAAGCTTTCTTT
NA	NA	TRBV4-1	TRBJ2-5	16	CASSLVGSGVQETQYF	TGCGCCAGCAGCCTTGTGGGGAGTGGAGTCCAGGAGACCCAGTACTTC
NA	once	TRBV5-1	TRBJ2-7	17	CASSLATQGWGSYEQYF	TGCGCCAGCAGCTTGGCCACACAGGGTTGGGGCTCCTACGAGCAGTACTTC
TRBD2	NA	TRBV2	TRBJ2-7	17	CASSGLAGPLGIYEQYF	TGTGCCAGCAGCGGACTAGCGGGTCCCCTAGGGATTTACGAGCAGTACTTC
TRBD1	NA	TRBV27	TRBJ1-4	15	CASSQAGTGGEKLFF	TGTGCCAGCTCTCAGGCCGGGACAGGGGGTGAAAAACTGTTTTTT
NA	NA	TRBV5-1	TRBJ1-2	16	CASSSQGQFSNYGYTF	TGCGCCAGCAGCTCACAAGGACAGTTTTCTAACTATGGCTACACCTTC
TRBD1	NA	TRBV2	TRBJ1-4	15	CASSVSGGADEKLFF	TGTGCCAGCAGTGTTTCAGGGGGCGCGGATGAAAAACTGTTTTTT
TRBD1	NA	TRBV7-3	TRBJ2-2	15	CASSPDRVNTGELFF	TGTGCCAGCAGCCCGGACAGGGTCAACACCGGGGAGCTGTTTTTT
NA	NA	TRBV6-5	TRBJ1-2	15	CASSRRQALPYGYTF	TGTGCCAGCAGTCGCCGACAGGCGCTACCCTATGGCTACACCTTC
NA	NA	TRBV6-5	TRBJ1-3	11	CASLRGNTIYF	TGTGCCTCTCTCCGGGGAAACACCATATATTTT
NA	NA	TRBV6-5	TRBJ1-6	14	CASRIGGDASPLHF	TGTGCCAGCAGAATCGGGGGGGACGCATCCCCCCTCCACTTT
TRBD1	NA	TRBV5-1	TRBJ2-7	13	CASSSGQGYEQYF	TGCGCCAGCAGCTCCGGACAGGGCTACGAGCAGTACTTC